Below, 23 T cell receptor beta chains from the same sample are listed, as sequenced in a study of shared clonotypes between healthy human individuals (dated by TCRdb to the early 2020s). Library preparation used the immunoSEQ multiplex PCR assay. Held by TCRdb, this immuneACCESS table contains in-frame sequences only and omits some clones. Under half of the omission traces to an unresolved V gene where checked; the cause of the rest is unknown. This sample comprises approximately 2.4 million clones, 90% to 96% of them detected only once. Around 0.13% of the sample belongs to the ten largest clones. Specimen: naive CD4+ T cells sorted from blood. The label giving this sample's cell subset or site can be read as: CD45RA+ positively selected. Receptor source: a man aged 18-30 years in good health.

The chain links TRBV2 to TRBJ2-2; 9 bases match TRBD1. The CDR3 sequence is 15 residues long. V lost 4 bases, J lost 7 bases, and 7 bases stayed unmatched. Germline values: CDR1 SNHLY, CDR2 FYNNEI. The CDR3: CASSVKTGGNGELFF. CDR3 bases: TGTGCCAGCAGTGTGAAGACAGGGGGGAACGGGGAGCTGTTTTTT. The entire variable domain, with the rest obtained from reference TRBV2 and TRBJ2-2, is as follows: EPEVTQTPSHQVTQMGQEVILRCVPISNHLYFYWYRQILGQKVEFLVSFYNNEISEKSEIFDDQFSVERPDGSNFTLKIRSTKLEDSAMYFCASSVKTGGNGELFFGEGSRLTVL.

This clone was found once. The chain employs TRBV6-5 and TRBJ2-1; TRBD2 agrees at 13 bases. The J segment lost 4 bases and the V segment lost 8 bases, leaving 5 bases of the junction unmatched. The CDR3 extends over 15 amino acids. Germline CDR1 and CDR2: MNHEY and SVGAGI. Here the CDR3 DNA reads TGTGCCAGCTTATCACTAGCGGGAGGGTACAATGAGCAGTTCTTC. Protein product: CASLSLAGGYNEQFF.

This clone was seen only a few times. This CDR3 is also generated by other DNA sequences in the sample. This sequence joins TRBV9 and TRBJ2-1; D gene uncertain. Germline lookup yields CDR1 SGDLS and CDR2 YYNGEE. V shed 0 bases and J shed 4 bases, with 11 bases lying between them. The CDR3 totals 15 residues. The CDR3 region has the DNA TGTGCCAGCAGCGTAGAGGGCGCCGCTTACAATGAGCAGTTCTTC. It yields the protein CASSVEGAAYNEQFF.

The chain joins TRBV7-2 to TRBJ2-5, with a possible D match to TRBD1 (6 bases). V was clipped by 4 bases and J by 4 bases, with 16 bases between them. The CDR3 runs 15 residues. Germline CDR1 reads SGHTA; CDR2 reads FQGNSA. The CDR3 DNA reads TGTGCCAGCAGCTATACTTCCAGGGGACGAGAGACCCAGTACTTC. Its protein product is CASSYTSRGRETQYF.

The chain combines TRBV4-3 with TRBJ2-7; 10 bases fit TRBD2. The length of the CDR3 is 16 residues. CDR1 and CDR2 (germline): LGHNA, YSLEER. Unmatched junction bases numbered 9, after V lost 1 base and J lost 6 bases. The CDR3 bases are TGCGCCAGCAGCCAAGGGGGTAGCGGGAGGAATTCCGAGCAGTACTTC. Translating it yields CASSQGGSGRNSEQYF.

Details on this clone: Different DNA sequences within this sample yield the same CDR3. V and J are TRBV15 and TRBJ2-7; 7 nucleotides align to TRBD2. V was pared by 1 base and J by 4 bases, with 4 bases of the junction left unmatched. CDR3 size: 14 residues. Looked up from germline, CDR1 is LNHNV and CDR2 is YYDKDF (reference sequence). CDR3 region: CATSRGGGNYEQYF. CDR3 in DNA: TGTGCCACCAGCAGAGGGGGAGGGAATTACGAGCAGTACTTC.

This sequence joins TRBV2 and TRBJ2-7; 7 bases line up with TRBD2. This CDR3 spans 14 amino acids. Germline-derived CDR1 and CDR2 are SNHLY and FYNNEI. The J segment lost 0 bases and the V segment lost 7 bases, leaving 6 bases of the junction unmatched. The CDR3 spells CASTQAGSSYEQYF. The CDR3 DNA is TGTGCCAGCACCCAAGCGGGAAGCTCCTACGAGCAGTACTTC.

Comment on this clone: Other DNA variants within this sample encode the same CDR3. This sequence joins TRBV10-1 and TRBJ2-2; either TRBD1 or TRBD2 may fit D (5 bases each). This CDR3 is built from 15 residues. Trimming left V 5 bases short and J 0 bases short, with 10 bases between. Looked up from germline, CDR1 is WNHNN and CDR2 is SYGVQD (reference sequence). CDR3 loop: CASSSGTANTGELFF. CDR3 bases: TGCGCCAGCAGTTCGGGGACCGCGAACACCGGGGAGCTGTTTTTT.

As regards this clone: The sample carries other DNA sequences with the same CDR3. V gene TRBV11-2 combines with J gene TRBJ2-7, with D possibly being TRBD1 (5 bases). Trimming pared 1 base from V and 2 bases from J, leaving 6 bases between. Looked up from germline, CDR1 is SGHAT and CDR2 is FQNNGV. This CDR3 region has 13 residues. The DNA for the CDR3 is TGTGCCAGCAGCTTAGGACAGACCTACGAGCAGTACTTC. As protein: CASSLGQTYEQYF.

The rearrangement joins TRBV28 to TRBJ2-1; no reliable D call. Trimming stripped 6 bases from V and 0 bases from J, with 12 bases between. The germline gives CDR1 MDHEN, CDR2 SYDVKM. The CDR3 extends over 15 amino acids. CDR3 in DNA: TGTGCCAGCAGCCCCCCCCGAAGCTCCTACAATGAGCAGTTCTTC. It is translated as CASSPPRSSYNEQFF. Using reference TRBV28 and TRBJ2-1 for the parts outside the CDR3, the full variable domain is DVKVTQSSRYLVKRTGEKVFLECVQDMDHENMFWYRQDPGLGLRLIYFSYDVKMKEKGDIPEGYSVSREKKERFSLILESASTNQTSMYLCASSPPRSSYNEQFFGPGTRLTVL.

This sequence joins TRBV30 and TRBJ1-2; D gene uncertain. Trimming left V 2 bases short and J 4 bases short, with 11 bases between. The CDR3 is 13 amino acids. Germline V gene lookup returns CDR1 GTSNPN and CDR2 SVGIG (reference sequence). In DNA, the CDR3 is TGTGCCTGGAGTACGGGTGAATTCTATGGCTACACCTTC. It is translated as CAWSTGEFYGYTF.

The chain uses TRBV10-2 and TRBJ2-7; D is unclear. From germline, CDR1 is WSHSY and CDR2 SAAADI. CDR3 size: 13 residues. Trimming pared 3 bases from V and 3 bases from J, leaving 9 bases between. CDR3 nucleotide sequence: TGCGCCAGCAGTGAAGAACCCATCTACGAGCAGTACTTC. Protein sequence: CASSEEPIYEQYF.

V and J are TRBV2 and TRBJ1-4; 7 bases line up with TRBD1. CDR1 is SNHLY and CDR2 is FYNNEI in the germline V gene. The ends lost 6 bases at V and 8 bases at J; junction bases unmatched: 12. This CDR3 comprises 15 residues. CDR3 nucleotide sequence: TGTGCCAGCAGCCCAACCTCGGGACAGCGAGAAAAACTGTTTTTT. Its protein is CASSPTSGQREKLFF.

As to this clone: This CDR3 is also generated by other DNA sequences in the sample. The chain uses TRBV9 and TRBJ1-4; D not resolved. V gave up 0 bases and J gave up 2 bases, with 5 bases separating them. Germline assignment: CDR1 SGDLS and CDR2 YYNGEE. The CDR3 has 14 residues. This CDR3 reads CASSVGGTNEKLFF. The CDR3 coding sequence is TGTGCCAGCAGCGTAGGAGGGACTAATGAAAAACTGTTTTTT.

The V and J genes are TRBV9 and TRBJ2-1; D possibly corresponds to TRBD1 (5 bases). The germline gives CDR1 SGDLS, CDR2 YYNGEE. Trimming stripped 1 base from V and 7 bases from J, with 12 bases between. The CDR3 extends over 14 amino acids. CDR3 sequence reads: CASSVTPGWNEQFF. The CDR3 coding sequence is TGTGCCAGCAGCGTAACGCCAGGGTGGAATGAGCAGTTCTTC.

The chain uses TRBV30 and TRBJ1-4; no firm D call. The CDR3 length is 13 residues. The V gene lost 3 bases and the J gene lost 8 bases, with 13 bases spanning the gap. Looked up from germline, CDR1 is GTSNPN and CDR2 is SVGIG (reference sequence). The CDR3 spells CAWSLTTGEKLFF. The CDR3 nucleotides read TGTGCCTGGAGCCTAACGACCGGGGAAAAACTGTTTTTT.

In its sample, this clone was seen once. The rearrangement links TRBV11-2 to TRBJ2-3, with D possibly matching TRBD2 (5 bases). The CDR3 runs to 11 residues. Deletions cut 5 bases from V and 9 bases from J, with 9 bases between. Germline V gene lookup returns CDR1 SGHAT and CDR2 FQNNGV. The CDR3 DNA follows: TGTGCCAGCAGCGGCCGGGAAACGCAGTATTTT. The encoded protein is CASSGRETQYF.

The chain recombines TRBV27 with TRBJ1-1, with 7 nucleotides matching TRBD1. CDR3 length equals 14 residues. Germline-derived CDR1 and CDR2 are MNHEY and SMNVEV (reference sequence). The junction had 7 bases not matched to a gene; V was cut back by 6 bases and J by 3 bases. The CDR3 region is CASSPQGWDTEAFF. DNA of the CDR3: TGTGCCAGCAGCCCACAGGGGTGGGACACTGAAGCTTTCTTT.

The chain links TRBV5-1 to TRBJ2-5; D is ambiguous. The CDR3 loop spans 16 amino acids. Germline V gene sequence: CDR1 SGHRS, CDR2 YFSETQ. The V gene lost 0 bases and the J gene lost 1 base, with 13 bases spanning the gap. The CDR3 DNA reads as TGCGCCAGCAGCTTGGGAGTAGGCCTACTCCAAGAGACCCAGTACTTC. Its translation is CASSLGVGLLQETQYF.

The chain uses TRBV5-4 and TRBJ1-1; 11 positions match TRBD1. The CDR3 sequence is 17 residues long. Germline V gives CDR1 SGHNT, CDR2 YYREEE (reference sequence). The J segment lost 0 bases and the V segment lost 4 bases, leaving 8 bases of the junction unmatched. CDR3 sequence reads: CASSIGQGAGMNTEAFF. Here the CDR3 DNA reads TGTGCCAGCAGCATAGGACAGGGGGCTGGAATGAACACTGAAGCTTTCTTT.

As concerns this clone: This same CDR3 is encoded by further DNA sequences in the sample. V and J are TRBV5-1 and TRBJ2-1, with 7 bases that match TRBD2. The CDR3 has 14 residues. The V gene's germline CDR1 is SGHRS and CDR2 YFSETQ. The V gene end was trimmed by 2 bases and the J gene end by 6 bases; junction bases not matched to a gene: 5. CDR3 region: CASSLGGSGNEQFF. The DNA of the CDR3 is TGCGCCAGCAGCTTAGGCGGGAGCGGCAATGAGCAGTTCTTC. Combining the CDR3 with reference TRBV5-1 and TRBJ2-1 gives the whole variable domain KAGVTQTPRYLIKTRGQQVTLSCSPISGHRSVSWYQQTPGQGLQFLFEYFSETQRNKGNFPGRFSGRQFSNSRSEMNVSTLELGDSALYLCASSLGGSGNEQFFGPGTRLTVL.

The chain employs TRBV18 and TRBJ2-1; 8 nucleotides align to TRBD1. Trimming cost V 3 bases and J 2 bases; bases outside gene matches: 6. This CDR3 has 16 residues. Germline CDR1 KGHSH, CDR2 LQKENI. The CDR3 DNA is TGTGCCAGCTCACCGCAGACAGGGGCTCCCTACAATGAGCAGTTCTTC. It is translated as CASSPQTGAPYNEQFF.

This sequence joins TRBV7-3 and TRBJ2-3; TRBD2 agrees at 10 bases. The J segment lost 7 bases and the V segment lost 5 bases, leaving 9 bases of the junction unmatched. Per germline, CDR1 SGHTA and CDR2 FQGTGA. The CDR3 extends over 15 amino acids. The DNA of the CDR3 is TGTGCCAGCAGCGGAAGGGCTAGCGGGGGATATACGCAGTATTTT. Protein product: CASSGRASGGYTQYF.